The rows below give T cell receptor beta chains drawn from one sample of a study of CD8+ T cells in alopecia areata. The repertoire was sequenced with immunoSEQ multiplex PCR; TCRdb's copy has only in-frame clones and lacks some. The sample contains roughly 250,000 clones, roughly two thirds of which appear only once. The sequenced sample was CD4+ T cells sorted from blood, obtained at week 0. These receptors were taken from a human donor with alopecia areata. Each CDR3 is given with its conserved first and last residue. A D gene is named only where the DNA matches it firmly. Size is stated for part of the rows, as once, few or many counts, or as a class when the clone is expanded.

clone_size	v_call	d_call	j_call	cdr3_nt	cdr3_aa
few	TRBV12-5	.	TRBJ1-2	TGTGCTAGTGGCTTGGACCGGGGACGGATCTATGGCTACACCTTC	CASGLDRGRIYGYTF
.	TRBV5-1	.	TRBJ2-2	TGCGCCAGCAGCTTGGGACCTTCCGGGGAGCTGTTTTTT	CASSLGPSGELFF
.	TRBV29-1	.	TRBJ1-2	TGCAGCGTTGGAGCGCAGGGGTTCGTAGGCTACACCTTC	CSVGAQGFVGYTF
.	TRBV5-1	.	TRBJ1-1	TGCGCCAGCAGCCTCCTCGGAGATGAAGCTTTCTTT	CASSLLGDEAFF
few	TRBV19	.	TRBJ2-1	TGTGCCAGTACCACCCAAGGGGGTACCCTTGAGCAGTTCTTC	CASTTQGGTLEQFF
few	TRBV29-1	.	TRBJ1-1	TGCAGCGTGGCTACAGATTTGAACACTGAAGCTTTCTTT	CSVATDLNTEAFF
.	TRBV7-2	.	TRBJ2-7	TGTGCCAGCAGCTTAGGGGCGATAACCTACGAGCAGTACTTC	CASSLGAITYEQYF
.	TRBV30	.	TRBJ1-2	TGTGCCTGGAGTGTACAGGGATCTTTTGGCTACACCTTC	CAWSVQGSFGYTF
.	TRBV7-9	.	TRBJ1-6	TGTGCCAGCAGCTTAGGCGGAGGATCCCTCCACTTT	CASSLGGGSLHF
few	TRBV25-1	.	TRBJ1-6	TGTGCCAGCAGTCCCGGGACCAGGAATTCACCCCTCCACTTT	CASSPGTRNSPLHF
.	TRBV2	.	TRBJ2-3	TGTGCCAGCAGTCCTGAAGATACGCAGTATTTT	CASSPEDTQYF
.	TRBV7-6	.	TRBJ2-5	TGTGCCAGCAGCCCCCAAGAGACCCAGTACTTC	CASSPQETQYF
.	TRBV2	.	TRBJ2-1	TGTGCCAGCAGTGGTGTTGGAGTCGGTACTGAGCAGTTCTTC	CASSGVGVGTEQFF
.	TRBV4-1	.	TRBJ2-1	TGCGCCAGCGGACAATACAATGAGCAGTTCTTC	CASGQYNEQFF
.	TRBV9	.	TRBJ2-1	TGTGCCAGCAGCCTATTAAATGAGCAGTTCTTC	CASSLLNEQFF